Here is one T cell receptor (beta chain) with its context. What it recognizes is unknown. The junction and the germline gene differ at one end; a read error may be behind it. With 60 Vbeta and 13 Jbeta primers, the PCR was carried out. The method was immunoSEQ multiplex PCR; TCRdb's version includes in-frame clones alone and lacks a portion of them. The table shows 130,000 or so clones, with 50% to 80% occurring only once. The record originates from a study of cytomegalovirus exposure and HLA in healthy donors. As for the study in general: Early release data held about 92 million unique TCRs from HLA-typed donors.

In germline, CDR1 is SQVTM, CDR2 ANQGSEA. The CDR3 totals 11 residues. Study results and caveats: Researchers counted roughly 150 TCR beta chains as cytomegalovirus-associated. The only immune exposure information that was available was CMV serostatus. Among the sequence variants, a highly shared cluster was likely an artifact of sequencing.

This receptor was identified in a woman between 35 and 50 years old in good health and CMV-seropositive. This rearrangement joins TRBV29-1 to TRBJ2-5, with unresolved D. What was sequenced was PBMCs. The CDR3 sequence is CSVAHQETQYF. Here the CDR3 DNA reads TGCAGCGTTGCCCACCAGGAGACCCAGTACTTC.